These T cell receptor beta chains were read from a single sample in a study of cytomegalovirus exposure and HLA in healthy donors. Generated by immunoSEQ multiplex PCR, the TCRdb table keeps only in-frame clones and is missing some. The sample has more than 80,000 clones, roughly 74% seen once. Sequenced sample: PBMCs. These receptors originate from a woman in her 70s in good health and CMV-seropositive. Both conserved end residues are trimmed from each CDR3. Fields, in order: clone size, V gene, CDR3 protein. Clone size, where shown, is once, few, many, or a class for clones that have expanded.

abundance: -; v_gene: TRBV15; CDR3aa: ATGRPGGQNIQY
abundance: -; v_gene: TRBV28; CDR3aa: ASSLGGTYEQY
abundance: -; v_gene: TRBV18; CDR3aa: ASSSRGQGGNEQF
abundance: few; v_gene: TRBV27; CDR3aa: ASSFTGSLGETQY
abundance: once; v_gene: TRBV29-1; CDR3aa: SVAPGANTEAF
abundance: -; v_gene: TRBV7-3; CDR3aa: ASSPGQGTDTQY
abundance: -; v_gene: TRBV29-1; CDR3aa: SVEKTGVETQY
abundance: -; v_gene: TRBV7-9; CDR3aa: ASTPQDTQY
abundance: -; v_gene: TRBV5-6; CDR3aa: ASSLGQNEQF
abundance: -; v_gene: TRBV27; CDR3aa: ASSFSRGLDTQY
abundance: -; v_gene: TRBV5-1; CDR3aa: ASSLAEIDTQY
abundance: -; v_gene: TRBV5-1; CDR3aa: ASSLARVRTGRADTQY
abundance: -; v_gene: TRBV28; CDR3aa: ASSSPGTSGNTGELF